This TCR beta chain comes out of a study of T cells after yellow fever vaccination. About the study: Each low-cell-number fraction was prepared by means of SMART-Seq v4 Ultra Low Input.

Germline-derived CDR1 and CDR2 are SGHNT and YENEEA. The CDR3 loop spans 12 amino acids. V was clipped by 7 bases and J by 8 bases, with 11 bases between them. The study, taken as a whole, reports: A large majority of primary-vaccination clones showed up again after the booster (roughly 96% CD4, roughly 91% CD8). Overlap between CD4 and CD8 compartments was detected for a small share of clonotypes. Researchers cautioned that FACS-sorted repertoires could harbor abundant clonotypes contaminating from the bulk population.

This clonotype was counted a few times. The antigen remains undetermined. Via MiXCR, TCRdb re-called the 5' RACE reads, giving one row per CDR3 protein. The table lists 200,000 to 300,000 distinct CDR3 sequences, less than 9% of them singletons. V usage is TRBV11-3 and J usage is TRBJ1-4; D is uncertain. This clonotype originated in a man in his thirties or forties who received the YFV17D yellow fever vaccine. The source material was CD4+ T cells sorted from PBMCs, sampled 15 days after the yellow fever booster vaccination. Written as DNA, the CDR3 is TGTGCCAGCAATGGCATCTGGGAAAAACTGTTTTTT. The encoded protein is CASNGIWEKLFF.